The sample holds many counts of the clone carrying this T cell receptor beta chain. TCRdb re-derived calls from the 5' RACE reads in MiXCR, one entry per CDR3 protein. In the table there are some 26,000 distinct CDR3 sequences, approximately 4.8% of which are singletons. The sample is drawn from a study of early T cells in non-severe SARS-CoV-2 infection. Germline values: CDR1 PRHDT, CDR2 FYEKMQ (reference sequence). Trimming stripped 2 bases from V and 1 base from J, with 8 bases between. There are 14 residues in the CDR3. The rearrangement links TRBV13 to TRBJ1-2; D gene ambiguous. This TCR was recovered from an adult who was a healthcare worker with PCR-confirmed SARS-CoV-2 infection or an uninfected control (not recorded which). Sequencing used whole blood. The CDR3 region is CASSLTDVNYGYTF. CDR3 nucleotide sequence: TGTGCCAGCAGCTTAACTGACGTTAACTATGGCTACACCTTC.